A selection of T cell receptor beta chains follows, all from one sample in a study of T cells after yellow fever vaccination. One entry per CDR3 protein, called by TCRdb with MiXCR from the 5' RACE reads. The repertoire consists of hundreds of thousands of distinct CDR3 sequences, with roughly 3.5% occurring once and the leading ten covering 20% to 25%. The sample was PBMCs, taken on the day of the yellow fever booster vaccination. All receptors come from a young man who received the YFV17D yellow fever vaccine. Each CDR3 is given with its conserved first and last residue. D genes are given only for firm matches. A clone size is listed for some rows: how often the clone was seen (once, few, many), or a class if it is expanded.

V,D,size,J,DNA,CDR3
TRBV4-3,TRBD2,-,TRBJ2-5,TGCGCCAGCAGCCGGAACGCGGGGGGGCCATGGGAGACCCAGTACTTC,CASSRNAGGPWETQYF
TRBV7-9,TRBD2,-,TRBJ2-7,TGTGCCAGCAGCGGGACTAGCGCCCTGAACTACGAGCAGTACTTC,CASSGTSALNYEQYF
TRBV7-2,-,many,TRBJ1-2,TGTGCCAGCAGCTTACCCACTTCGCAGCCCGATAGGAACTATGGCTACACCTTC,CASSLPTSQPDRNYGYTF
TRBV5-4,TRBD1,few,TRBJ1-4,TGTGCCAGCAGCTTGAACCGGGACAGGGGGACGGCTAATGAAAAACTGTTTTTT,CASSLNRDRGTANEKLFF
TRBV7-2,-,many,TRBJ2-3,TGTGCCAGCAGCTTCTACAGGGAGGTAGATACGCAGTATTTT,CASSFYREVDTQYF
TRBV24-1,-,many,TRBJ1-1,TGTGCCACCAGTGATTTGAACACTGAAGCTTTCTTT,CATSDLNTEAFF
TRBV29-1,-,many,TRBJ1-1,TGCAGCGTTGACTACGGGAGCACTGAAGCTTTCTTT,CSVDYGSTEAFF
TRBV3-1,TRBD1,-,TRBJ1-1,TGTGCCAGCAGCCAAGAAGGCAGGGGGCGAGGAGCTTTCTTT,CASSQEGRGRGAFF
TRBV24-1,-,few,TRBJ2-3,TGTGCCACCTCTTTGACAGCCACAGATACGCAGTATTTT,CATSLTATDTQYF
TRBV7-9,-,few,TRBJ1-1,TGTGCCAGCAGCTTAGCCAAGGGACCAGTCAGAGCTTTCTTT,CASSLAKGPVRAFF
TRBV20-1,TRBD1,few,TRBJ2-5,TGCAGTGCCCCCCGGACAGGGTGGTCGTCGGAGACCCAGTACTTC,CSAPRTGWSSETQYF
TRBV6-1,TRBD2,many,TRBJ2-1,TGTGCCAGCAGCCAGACTAGCGGGGGGTACAATGAGCAGTTCTTC,CASSQTSGGYNEQFF
TRBV7-2,TRBD2,many,TRBJ2-5,TGTGCCAGCAGCTTCTTGACTAGCGGGGGAGAAGAGACCCAGTACTTC,CASSFLTSGGEETQYF
TRBV7-3,-,many,TRBJ2-5,TGTGCCAGCAGTCTAGGGGCAGAACAAGAGACCCAGTACTTC,CASSLGAEQETQYF
TRBV4-1,-,-,TRBJ2-5,TGCGCCAGCAGCCAGAAAACGGTAGGGTATGGAGAGACCCAGTACTTC,CASSQKTVGYGETQYF
TRBV19,-,-,TRBJ2-2,TGTGCCAGTAGTATTGGGGCAGAGAACACCGGGGAGCTGTTTTTT,CASSIGAENTGELFF
TRBV6-5,-,few,TRBJ2-6,TGTGCCAGCAGTTACGGGGGTACGTCTGGGGCCAACGTCCTGACTTTC,CASSYGGTSGANVLTF
TRBV30,TRBD1,many,TRBJ1-2,TGTGCCTGGGGGACAGTAGCTAACTATGGCTACACCTTC,CAWGTVANYGYTF
TRBV3-1,-,-,TRBJ1-6,TGTGCCAGCAGCTCCTATGGGCAGGCGACCTCGGGGACCCTCCACTTT,CASSSYGQATSGTLHF
TRBV28,-,many,TRBJ1-4,TGTGCCAGCAGGACCGTGGGGGCGTCTAATGAAAAACTGTTTTTT,CASRTVGASNEKLFF
TRBV5-5,-,few,TRBJ1-6,TGTGCCAGCAGCTCCAGGGTTATAAATTCACCCCTCCACTTT,CASSSRVINSPLHF
TRBV30,-,few,TRBJ1-2,TGTGCCTGGAGTGTACATCTTGGCTACACCTTC,CAWSVHLGYTF
TRBV5-1,TRBD1,many,TRBJ1-6,TGCGCCAGCAGCATCGGACAGGGCACCAATAATTCACCCCTCCACTTT,CASSIGQGTNNSPLHF
TRBV28,-,many,TRBJ2-4,TGTGCCAGCAGCGGGGGTGATAAAAACATTCAGTACTTC,CASSGGDKNIQYF
TRBV7-7,-,-,TRBJ2-2,TGTGCTAGCACCCTACAAGGGTCGGGGGAGCTGTTTTTT,CASTLQGSGELFF
TRBV7-9,-,-,TRBJ2-5,TGTGCCAGCAGCTTATCCGGCTCCACGGAGACCCAGTACTTC,CASSLSGSTETQYF
TRBV12-3/TRBV12-4,-,many,TRBJ1-2,TGTGCCAGCAGTGCCAACATCTATGGCTACACCTTC,CASSANIYGYTF
TRBV21-1,-,-,TRBJ1-6,TGTGCCAGCAGCAACACGGGGGGGGCCAGCTCCTATAATTCACCCCTCCACTTT,CASSNTGGASSYNSPLHF
TRBV28,-,few,TRBJ2-2,TGTGCCAGCAGAACCGATCGCGGGGAGCTGTTTTTT,CASRTDRGELFF
TRBV6-5,TRBD1,few,TRBJ1-2,TGTGCCAGCAGACTTGGACAGGGTGTAAACTATGGCTACACCTTC,CASRLGQGVNYGYTF
TRBV7-2,TRBD1,few,TRBJ2-5,TGTGCCAGCAGTTTATCGACAGGGCTACAAGAGACCCAGTACTTC,CASSLSTGLQETQYF
TRBV28,-,many,TRBJ1-1,TGTGCCAGCAGTTTATCCCGCGGGGGGGAAGCTTTCTTT,CASSLSRGGEAFF
TRBV24-1,-,many,TRBJ1-5,TGTGCCACCAGTGATTCTACAGGGTGGGATCAGCCCCAGCATTTT,CATSDSTGWDQPQHF
TRBV5-1,TRBD1,many,TRBJ1-5,TGCGCCAGCAGCATAGGGACAGCGAATCAGCCCCAGCATTTT,CASSIGTANQPQHF
TRBV27,-,-,TRBJ1-2,TGTGCCAGTAACGGGATCATGGGCTACACCTTC,CASNGIMGYTF
TRBV5-1,-,-,TRBJ2-2,TGCGCCAGCAGCTCTCCTGTTTACTTGGTAGAGCGTGCGGAGCTGTTTTTT,CASSSPVYLVERAELFF
TRBV2,-,many,TRBJ1-1,TGTGCCAGCAGTGGCGTAAGGGACACTGAAGCTTTCTTT,CASSGVRDTEAFF
TRBV7-6,-,many,TRBJ2-2,TGTGCCAGCAGCCGGCCGGCCGGGGAGCTGTTTTTT,CASSRPAGELFF
TRBV11-2,-,many,TRBJ2-3,TGTGCCAGCAGCTTAGGTAGAAGGTTGTATTTT,CASSLGRRLYF
TRBV6-2/TRBV6-3,TRBD2,many,TRBJ2-4,TGTGCCAGCAGAACCGGGGGGAGATCCAAAAACATTCAGTACTTC,CASRTGGRSKNIQYF
TRBV5-1,TRBD1,few,TRBJ2-1,TGCGCCAGCAGCTGGGCGGGACAGGATTACAATGAGCAGTTCTTC,CASSWAGQDYNEQFF
TRBV29-1,-,-,TRBJ2-1,TGCAGCGTTGGTGGGTATCCAGGGGTCCTTTACAATGAGCAGTTCTTC,CSVGGYPGVLYNEQFF
TRBV20-1,TRBD1,many,TRBJ1-2,TGCAGTGCCCTCAACAGGGGGGGCTATGGCTACACCTTC,CSALNRGGYGYTF
TRBV15,TRBD2,many,TRBJ2-1,TGTGCCACCAGCAGACCAGCGGGGGGACCGGGGGAGCAGTTCTTC,CATSRPAGGPGEQFF
TRBV10-3,-,many,TRBJ1-1,TGTGCCATCAGTGATCTAGGGAACATTCGAACTGAAGCTTTCTTT,CAISDLGNIRTEAFF
TRBV18,-,-,TRBJ1-5,TGTGCCAGCTCTCTCGGTCCGGACCGTAGCAATCAGCCCCAGCATTTT,CASSLGPDRSNQPQHF
TRBV12-3/TRBV12-4,-,many,TRBJ2-3,TGTGCCAGCAGTTTCGGTGATGATACGCAGTATTTT,CASSFGDDTQYF
TRBV5-1,-,few,TRBJ2-1,TGCGCCAGCAGCTTGGTTCAGGGTCATGAGCAGTTCTTC,CASSLVQGHEQFF
TRBV10-3,-,-,TRBJ2-7,TGTGCCATCAGTGAGTCGTGGGACGAGCAGTACTTC,CAISESWDEQYF
TRBV5-5,TRBD2,many,TRBJ2-1,TGTGCCAGCAGCCCTTGGACTAGCGGCAGCTCCTACAATGAGCAGTTCTTC,CASSPWTSGSSYNEQFF
TRBV7-7,TRBD2,few,TRBJ2-5,TGTGCTAGCAGCTTAGCGTTAGCGGGGCAAGAGACCCAGTACTTC,CASSLALAGQETQYF